The rows below give T cell receptor beta chains drawn from one sample of a study of cytomegalovirus exposure and HLA in healthy donors. Sequencing used immunoSEQ multiplex PCR; TCRdb keeps in-frame clones, though not all of them. The data show more than 90,000 clones, with roughly four fifths seen just once and 3% to 4% held by the top ten. Input material: PBMCs. The receptors come from a man aged 45 to 65 in good health and CMV-seronegative. CDR3s leave out the opening cysteine and the closing phenylalanine or tryptophan. The order of the fields is J gene, V gene, clone size, CDR3 protein. Where a row states a size, it is once, few, many or the class of an expanded clone; other rows omit it.

j_call: TRBJ2-3; v_call: TRBV19; clone_size: -; cdr3_aa: ASSPLAGVTDTQY
j_call: TRBJ1-3; v_call: TRBV5-1; clone_size: -; cdr3_aa: ASSLDNSGNTIY
j_call: TRBJ1-1; v_call: TRBV11-3; clone_size: -; cdr3_aa: ASSSRTGWNTEAF
j_call: TRBJ2-3; v_call: TRBV15; clone_size: -; cdr3_aa: ATSRDIADTQY
j_call: TRBJ2-1; v_call: TRBV30; clone_size: few; cdr3_aa: AWSVRASGLYNEQF
j_call: TRBJ2-1; v_call: TRBV11-1; clone_size: -; cdr3_aa: ASSFSHKGQPQF
j_call: TRBJ2-2; v_call: TRBV10-3; clone_size: few; cdr3_aa: AIRGTSNTGELF
j_call: TRBJ2-1; v_call: TRBV28; clone_size: -; cdr3_aa: ASRPYGSGRGNEQF
j_call: TRBJ1-1; v_call: TRBV27; clone_size: few; cdr3_aa: ASSYSTGGTEAF
j_call: TRBJ1-2; v_call: TRBV30; clone_size: -; cdr3_aa: AWSALRGNGYT
j_call: TRBJ2-7; v_call: TRBV5-5; clone_size: -; cdr3_aa: ASSFGPRGPYEQY